What follows describes a single T cell receptor beta chain. The target of this receptor is not known. No much larger clonotype is one base removed from it; base qualities were not supplied. Reading the label with the study, this specimen's time point is: before anti-PD-1 therapy. For bulk TCRbeta sequencing, genomic DNA was extracted from tumor biopsies or peripheral blood, and input amounts ranged from roughly 616 ng to 6,004 ng. Every patient had histologically proven advanced or metastatic basal or squamous cell carcinoma and was a poor candidate for surgical resection. Of the ten or so patients making up the basal cell carcinoma cohort, seven or eight underwent bulk tumor TCR sequencing. For CDR1 and CDR2, the germline V gene (reference sequence) lists MNHNY and SVGAGI. Cut back by 6 bases and 4 bases, the V and J ends lie 18 bases apart. The cysteine opens and the phenylalanine closes a CDR3 of 15 amino acids. Only the CDR3 DNA is retained, 45 bases long and in frame from the first base.

This sample was included in a study of T cells in tumors after PD-1 blockade (dated by TCRdb to the late 2010s). With respect to the entire study: Patients were excluded if they had prior checkpoint blockade, use of systemic immunosuppressants, or recent radiotherapy or other anti-cancer therapy within 4 weeks. Paired single-cell RNA and TCR sequencing was performed on site-matched tumors from BCC or SCC patients before and after anti-PD-1 therapy. To compare blood and tumor clonotypes, bulk TCR sequencing was performed on nine to eleven peripheral blood samples from roughly 5 patients. Peripheral blood samples averaged approximately 110,000 TCR templates (range roughly 21,000-270,000) and 36,536 unique clonotypes. While on anti-PD-1 treatment, some of the patients also continued taking daily vismodegib 150 mg. Patients received pembrolizumab 200 mg every 3 weeks or cemiplimab 350 mg every 2 weeks. RECIST version 1.1 was used to evaluate clinical response. The investigation overall reported the following: Where the novel T cell clones came from was not identified, and possible sources could include lymphoid organs or rare unexpanded clones inside the tumor or in the tumor periphery. Roughly 40% of the TCR clonotypes from tumors also showed up in blood, and some novel exhausted tumor clones were present in pre-treatment blood, which suggests peripheral recruitment.

Deep TCRbeta sequencing was performed with the immunoSEQ platform. The authors' pipeline ran thus. Only productive rearrangements were exported from the immunoSEQ Analyzer for downstream analysis. T cell phenotypes were assigned to bulk TCRbeta clonotypes by matching the clonotypes to single-cell RNA+TCR-seq clones with the same TCRbeta sequence. Using bulk TCR sequencing data, clone enrichment in tumor was calculated by dividing a clone's tumor frequency by the same clone's PBMC frequency. GLIPH was used to sort TCRs into specificity groups, which are clusters of distinct TCRs that likely recognize common antigens through shared CDR3 motifs. TCRdb took over this immuneACCESS table, retaining in-frame rearrangements with V and J assigned. Such tables are incomplete; in checked studies, under half of the missing clones stem from an unresolved V gene, and the remainder is unexplained. D and trimming were read from the DNA, whereas the V and J calls and clone size are those reported in that table. The sample includes about 59,000 clones, with about four fifths observed a single time. The ten biggest clones cover 10% to 15% of the sample.

The specimen comprised PBMCs, sampled before anti-PD-1 treatment. Rearrangement joined TRBV6-6 to TRBJ2-5; no D gene can be assigned with confidence. The source of this sequence is a human donor with basal cell carcinoma. The CDR3 reads CASSHGLGYGETQYF. In nucleotides, the sequence is TGTGCCAGCAGCCACGGGCTAGGGTATGGAGAGACCCAGTACTTC.